A selection of T cell receptor beta chains follows, all from one sample in a study of T cell responses to AZD1222 COVID-19 vaccine. Some clones are missing from TCRdb's copy, which holds only in-frame ones; the method was immunoSEQ multiplex PCR. Among about 120,000 clones listed, 80% to 90% were seen once. This specimen was peripheral blood, taken on day 0 of AZD1222 vaccination. These receptors were taken from an adult in good health. Each CDR3 is given without its conserved first and last residue.

>TRBV5-1
ASSKGDRPTGELF
>TRBV27
ASSSGVNTEAF
>TRBV19
ATRDRLYEQY
>TRBV5-1
ASSSEAGDLTDTQY
>TRBV7-3
ASSLNPSGAGNEQF
>TRBV25-1
ASSDPSGTGSYEQY
>TRBV7-2
ASSVKTQGHYGYT
>TRBV6-5
ASTTDANGDEQF
>TRBV27
ASSLTGTGVANQPQH
>TRBV5-4
ASSFSGSGRRNGELF
>TRBV7-8
ASSFAPRLMSDEQF
>TRBV6-5
ASSYGFRDTEAF
>TRBV24-1
ATSDSDGVKNIQY
>TRBV11-2
ASSTRTVVTPEQY
>TRBV3-1/TRBV3-2
ASSQDFGGRPSYNEQF
>TRBV10-3
AISRSPLAGGPGEQF
>TRBV6-4
ASSVRARETQY
>TRBV24-1
ATSDSGSGANVLT
>TRBV9
ASSGVGTEAF
>TRBV6-2/TRBV6-3
ASSYSRVVPNTEAF
>TRBV5-6
ASSPRTGGDQPQH
>TRBV15
ATSRVGHSYEQY
>TRBV30
AWSIGGSGIAGELF
>TRBV19
ASSQRVTQSYEQY
>TRBV9
ASSPRGSDEQY
>TRBV10-3
AISERIFEREGELYNEQF
>TRBV21-1
ASPKIKDLVNEQF
>TRBV7-9
ASSPGLGFPNTEAF
>TRBV7-6
ASSQGTAKIQETQY
>TRBV28
ASDSGTGDYGYT